Presented here are 25 T cell receptor beta chains from one specimen sequenced in a study of CD8 T cells in Susac syndrome. With random hexamers, reverse transcription was performed on about 0.5 to 1 ug of RNA. Using its own MiXCR run on the immunoSEQ multiplex PCR reads, TCRdb lists one record per CDR3 protein. In the table there are 100,000 to 150,000 distinct CDR3 sequences, around 94% of which are singletons. The sequenced sample was CD8+ T cells from PBMCs. Receptors originate from a human donor with Susac syndrome.

The gene calls are TRBV2 and TRBJ2-7, with 8 bases that match TRBD1. This CDR3 has 16 amino acids. CDR1 SNHLY and CDR2 FYNNEI come from the germline V gene. Losses at the gene ends were 6 bases for V and 4 bases for J; bases not matched to a gene: 14. The CDR3 coding sequence is TGTGCCAGCAGCGAGACTGACGGACAGGGAAATTACGAGCAGTACTTC. Its translation is CASSETDGQGNYEQYF.

The chain has TRBV6-4 and TRBJ2-1, with 9 bases that match TRBD2. J lost 3 bases, V lost 0 bases, and 0 bases had no gene match. From germline, CDR1 is MRHNA and CDR2 SNTAGT. The CDR3 has 15 amino acids. Written as DNA, the CDR3 is TGTGCCAGCAGTGACTCGCGGGGGGGCTACAATGAGCAGTTCTTC. This gives the protein CASSDSRGGYNEQFF.

V usage is TRBV28 and J usage is TRBJ2-3; D assignment may be TRBD1 or TRBD2 (5 bases each). CDR3 size: 15 residues. CDR1 and CDR2 (germline): MDHEN, SYDVKM. V dropped 7 bases and J dropped 2 bases, with 16 bases sitting between them. The CDR3 here is CASNPGTYPTDTQYF. The CDR3 region has the DNA TGTGCCAGCAACCCCGGGACCTACCCCACAGATACGCAGTATTTT.

CDR3 coding DNA: TGTGCCAGCAGTTATCAGGGGAGCTACGAGCAGTACTTC. Translated: CASSYQGSYEQYF. V usage is TRBV6-5 and J usage is TRBJ2-7; perhaps TRBD1 as D (6 bases). V was shortened by 3 bases and J by 3 bases, with 9 bases between the two germline ends. Looked up from germline, CDR1 is MNHEY and CDR2 is SVGAGI. This CDR3 has 13 amino acids.

CDR3 amino acids: CAWTPPGANVLTF. In nucleotides, the CDR3 is TGTGCCTGGACCCCCCCTGGGGCCAACGTCCTGACTTTC. The chain combines TRBV30 with TRBJ2-6; D not resolved. This CDR3 is built from 13 residues. V was pared by 4 bases and J by 2 bases, with 6 bases between. The germline CDR1 and CDR2 sequences are GTSNPN and SVGIG (reference sequence).

The chain carries TRBV7-9 and TRBJ2-7, with D possibly TRBD1 on 7 matching bases. CDR3 length equals 14 residues. The germline V and J ends were trimmed by 3 bases and 3 bases, with 12 bases remaining between them. Germline values: CDR1 SEHNR, CDR2 FQNEAQ (reference sequence). CDR3 amino acids: CASSFSQGGYEQYF. CDR3 bases: TGTGCCAGCAGCTTTAGTCAGGGGGGCTACGAGCAGTACTTC.

V gene TRBV28 combines with J gene TRBJ2-1; D not resolved. The CDR3 has 13 residues. V was clipped by 11 bases and J by 0 bases, with 11 bases between them. Germline V CDR1 and CDR2: MDHEN, SYDVKM. The CDR3 nucleotides read TGTGCCGGCAAGGCGAGCTCCTACAATGAGCAGTTCTTC. Translation: CAGKASSYNEQFF.

J is TRBJ1-2 and V is TRBV7-9, with D maybe TRBD1 (5 bases). Deletions cut 6 bases from V and 8 bases from J, with 19 bases between. Per germline, CDR1 SEHNR and CDR2 FQNEAQ (reference sequence). This CDR3 has 14 residues. The CDR3 DNA reads TGTGCCAGCAGGGGTCCTGAAAGGGGTCGCGGCTACACCTTC. Translated: CASRGPERGRGYTF. The complete variable domain, with remaining parts taken from reference TRBV7-9 and TRBJ1-2, reads DTGVSQNPRHKITKRGQNVTFRCDPISEHNRLYWYRQTLGQGPEFLTYFQNEAQLEKSRLLSDRFSAERPKGSFSTLEIQRTEQGDSAMYLCASRGPERGRGYTFGSGTRLTVV.

The genes are TRBV10-3 and TRBJ1-1, with no clear D. The CDR3 loop spans 13 amino acids. V lost 11 bases and J 1 base, leaving 14 bases between the germline ends. Germline V gene sequence: CDR1 ENHRY, CDR2 SYGVKD. The CDR3 sequence is CAVRAGANTEAFF. CDR3 in DNA: TGTGCCGTTCGCGCGGGTGCGAACACTGAAGCTTTCTTT.

The chain employs TRBV4-3 and TRBJ2-1, with no clear D. The CDR3 spans 16 residues. Per the germline V gene, CDR1 is LGHNA and CDR2 is YSLEER. V was trimmed by 3 bases and J by 0 bases, leaving 12 bases between them. The CDR3 region is CASSHTTANSYNEQFF. The DNA for the CDR3 is TGCGCCAGCAGCCACACAACAGCCAACTCCTACAATGAGCAGTTCTTC.

J is TRBJ2-3 and V is TRBV30; either TRBD1 or TRBD2 may supply D (6 bases each). Trimming took 5 bases from V and 13 from J, leaving 13 bases between them. The germline gives CDR1 GTSNPN, CDR2 SVGIG (reference sequence). CDR3 length equals 10 residues. The CDR3 is CAWSGAGEYF. In DNA form, the CDR3 reads TGTGCCTGGTCGGGGGCCGGAGAGTATTTT.

CDR3 residues: CASSPLTGYSGNTIYF. CDR3 bases: TGTGCCAGCAGTCCCTTGACAGGTTACTCTGGAAACACCATATATTTT. The chain recombines TRBV28 with TRBJ1-3; a possible D gene is TRBD1 (6 bases). Between the trimmed V and J ends, which lost 5 bases and 0 bases, there was a span of 14 bases. There are 16 residues in the CDR3. In germline, CDR1 is MDHEN, CDR2 SYDVKM.

The chain has TRBV5-4 and TRBJ1-2, with unresolved D. Germline CDR1 reads SGHNT; CDR2 reads YYREEE (reference sequence). The CDR3 length is 12 residues. V gave up 2 bases and J gave up 4 bases, with 6 bases separating them. The CDR3 DNA reads TGTGCCAGCAGCTTACATGGCTATGGCTACACCTTC. Protein: CASSLHGYGYTF.

The chain links TRBV20-1 to TRBJ2-7; TRBD2 aligns across 10 bases. V gave up 0 bases and J gave up 5 bases; unmatched junction bases: 7. CDR3 length equals 15 residues. Germline V gene lookup returns CDR1 DFQATT and CDR2 SNEGSKA (reference sequence). The CDR3 reads CSARDRASGSHEQYF. DNA of the CDR3: TGCAGTGCTAGAGATCGGGCTAGCGGGAGCCACGAGCAGTACTTC.

This clonotype has just one count. The V gene is TRBV29-1, the J gene TRBJ1-1; no definite D call. Looked up from germline, CDR1 is SQVTM and CDR2 is ANQGSEA. The V and J ends lost 1 base and 5 bases respectively, with 8 bases between them. This CDR3 is 12 amino acids long. The CDR3 here is CSVEGGRTEAFF. The CDR3, as DNA: TGCAGCGTTGAAGGGGGAAGGACTGAAGCTTTCTTT.

The chain couples TRBV29-1 to TRBJ2-7, with 14 bases fitting TRBD2. V shed 4 bases, J shed 4 bases, and the junction held 12 bases outside the gene matches. The CDR3 runs to 17 residues. CDR1 and CDR2 (germline): SQVTM, ANQGSEA. The CDR3 protein is CSVGGLAGDWAQYEQYF. The CDR3 bases are TGCAGCGTTGGGGGACTAGCGGGAGATTGGGCCCAATACGAGCAGTACTTC.

The chain employs TRBV7-2 and TRBJ2-7; 13 nucleotides agree with TRBD2. The CDR3 spans 16 residues. Trimming cost V 5 bases and J 5 bases; bases outside gene matches: 9. Germline CDR1 is SGHTA and CDR2 is FQGNSA. The chain's CDR3 is CASSDRLAGGGHEQYF. The DNA for the CDR3 is TGTGCCAGCAGCGATCGACTAGCGGGAGGTGGGCACGAGCAGTACTTC.

The chain recombines TRBV11-1 with TRBJ2-1, with D unresolved. Germline CDR1 is SGHAT and CDR2 is FQDESV (reference sequence). This CDR3 comprises 13 residues. V was pared by 1 base and J by 10 bases, with 11 bases between. Written as DNA, the CDR3 is TGTGCCAGCAGCTTAGTCCACTCAAGGGAGCAGTTCTTC. It codes for CASSLVHSREQFF.

The chain has TRBV30 and TRBJ1-2, with TRBD1 identical over 8 bases. This CDR3 spans 13 amino acids. Germline V gene sequence: CDR1 GTSNPN, CDR2 SVGIG (reference sequence). Unmatched junction bases numbered 0, after V lost 1 base and J lost 2 bases. The CDR3 protein is CAWSGQGNYGYTF. The DNA for the CDR3 is TGTGCCTGGAGTGGACAGGGGAACTATGGCTACACCTTC.

The V call is TRBV7-8, the J call TRBJ2-4; unclear D gene. The CDR3 contains 14 residues. V dropped 4 bases and J dropped 1 base, with 8 bases sitting between them. In germline, CDR1 is SGHVS, CDR2 FQNEAQ. As DNA, the CDR3 is TGTGCCAGCAGCTCGGCTAGGGCCAAAAACATTCAGTACTTC. This codes for CASSSARAKNIQYF.

This rearrangement joins TRBV25-1 to TRBJ1-1, with D unresolved. This CDR3 is 14 amino acids long. From germline, CDR1 is MGHDK and CDR2 SYGVNS. Trimming took 1 base from V and 6 from J, leaving 12 bases between them. CDR3 coding DNA: TGTGCCAGCAGTGAATCGGAGGGTATCTCTGAAGCTTTCTTT. Its protein is CASSESEGISEAFF. Full variable domain (outside the CDR3, taken from reference TRBV25-1 and TRBJ1-1): EADIYQTPRYLVIGTGKKITLECSQTMGHDKMYWYQQDPGMELHLIHYSYGVNSTEKGDLSSESTVSRIRTEHFPLTLESARPSHTSQYLCASSESEGISEAFFGQGTRLTVV.

V and J are TRBV5-4 and TRBJ2-3; no definite D call. V was cut by 1 base and J by 0 bases, with 9 bases left in between. The CDR3 spans 15 residues. Germline lookup yields CDR1 SGHNT and CDR2 YYREEE (reference sequence). The CDR3 coding sequence is TGTGCCAGCAGCTTGACGGAACTAAGCACAGATACGCAGTATTTT. It codes for CASSLTELSTDTQYF.

V is TRBV7-3 and J is TRBJ2-1, with TRBD2 matching over 8 bases. CDR3 size: 16 residues. Looked up from germline, CDR1 is SGHTA and CDR2 is FQGTGA. After removal of 5 bases from V and 8 bases from J, the junction contained 14 bases not matched to a gene. Here the CDR3 DNA reads TGTGCCAGCAGCCCGATAGCGGGAAGGGCTAAGGATGAGCAGTTCTTC. Translation: CASSPIAGRAKDEQFF.

The rearrangement uses TRBV12-3 or TRBV12-4 and TRBJ1-5; 8 bases map to TRBD1. The CDR3 spans 14 residues. The J segment lost 4 bases and the V segment lost 3 bases, leaving 2 bases of the junction unmatched. CDR3 protein: CASSFGTGNQPQHF. CDR3 sequence (DNA): TGTGCCAGCAGTTTTGGGACAGGAAATCAGCCCCAGCATTTT.

A single count supports this clonotype. The chain joins TRBV11-2 to TRBJ1-4, with D hard to call. V lost 0 bases to trimming and J lost 2 bases, with 16 bases between them. This CDR3 region has 18 residues. The germline gives CDR1 SGHAT, CDR2 FQNNGV. The CDR3 region has the DNA TGTGCCAGCAGCTTAGATCTCGGCAGGAGTCTCACTAATGAAAAACTGTTTTTT. Protein sequence: CASSLDLGRSLTNEKLFF.